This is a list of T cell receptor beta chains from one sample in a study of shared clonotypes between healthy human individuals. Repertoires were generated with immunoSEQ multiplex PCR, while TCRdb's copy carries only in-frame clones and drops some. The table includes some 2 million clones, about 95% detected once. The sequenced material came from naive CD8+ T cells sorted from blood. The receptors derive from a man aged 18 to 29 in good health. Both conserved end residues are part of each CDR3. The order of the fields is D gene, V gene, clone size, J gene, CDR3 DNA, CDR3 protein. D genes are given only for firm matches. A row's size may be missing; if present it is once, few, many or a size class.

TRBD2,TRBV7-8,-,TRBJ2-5,TGTGCCAGCAGTTCCAGCGGGGGGTCAGAGACCCAGTACTTC,CASSSSGGSETQYF
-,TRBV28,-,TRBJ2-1,TGTGCCAGCAGTTTGGGCTCCCAAAATGAGCAGTTCTTC,CASSLGSQNEQFF
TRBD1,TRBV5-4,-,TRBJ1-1,TGTGCCAGCAGCTTGGTCCAGGGGGGGTTGACTGAAGCTTTCTTT,CASSLVQGGLTEAFF
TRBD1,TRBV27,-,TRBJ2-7,TGTGCCAGCAGTTTCGAGCGTCGGACAGGGGACGAGCAGTACTTC,CASSFERRTGDEQYF
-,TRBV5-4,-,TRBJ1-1,TGTGCCAGCAGCTTGGGGGGAGGAAACACTGAAGCTTTCTTT,CASSLGGGNTEAFF
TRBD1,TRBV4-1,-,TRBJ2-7,TGCGCCAGCAGCCAAGACAGGGGGCGCTTCTACGAGCAGTACTTC,CASSQDRGRFYEQYF
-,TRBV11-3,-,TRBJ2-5,TGTGCCAGCAGCTTAGGCCTTATCGGGGGACAAGAGACCCAGTACTTC,CASSLGLIGGQETQYF
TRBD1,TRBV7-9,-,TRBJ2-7,TGTGCCAGCAGCCCCGACAGGGGCACCTACGAGCAGTACTTC,CASSPDRGTYEQYF
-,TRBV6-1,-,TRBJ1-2,TGTGCCAGCAGTGTATCTCGAGGGTACACCTACTATGGCTACACCTTC,CASSVSRGYTYYGYTF
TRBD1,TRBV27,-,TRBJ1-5,TGTGCCAGCAGTTCCCCACGACAGGGAGGCAGCAATCAGCCCCAGCATTTT,CASSSPRQGGSNQPQHF
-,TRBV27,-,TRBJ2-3,TGTGCCAGCAGTTTCGCCAACACAGATACGCAGTATTTT,CASSFANTDTQYF
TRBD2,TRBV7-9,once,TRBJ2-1,TGTGCCAGCAGCCCGGCCGCCGGACTAGCGGGGGATTATGAGCAGTTCTTC,CASSPAAGLAGDYEQFF
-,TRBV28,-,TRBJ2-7,TGTGCCAGCAGTTTAGGGTCCAGCACCTACGAGCAGTACTTC,CASSLGSSTYEQYF
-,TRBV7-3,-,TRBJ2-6,TGTGCCAGCTCGGCGGAGAGCTCTGGGGCCAACGTCCTGACTTTC,CASSAESSGANVLTF
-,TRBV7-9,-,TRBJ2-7,TGTGCCAGCAGCGCTACTAGCTCCTACGAGCAGTACTTC,CASSATSSYEQYF
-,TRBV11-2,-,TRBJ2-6,TGTGCCAGCAGCTTACTTGAGGGGGTTTATTTCTCTGGGGCCAACGTCCTGACTTTC,CASSLLEGVYFSGANVLTF
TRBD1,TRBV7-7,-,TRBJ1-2,TGTGCTAGCAGCCGGGGACAGGGGATCTATGGCTACACCTTC,CASSRGQGIYGYTF
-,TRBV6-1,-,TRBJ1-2,TGTGCCAGCAGTCCATCATATGGCTACACCTTC,CASSPSYGYTF
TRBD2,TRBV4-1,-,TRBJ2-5,TGCGCCAGCAGCCAAGGGGCTAGCGGGGGAGAGACCCAGTACTTC,CASSQGASGGETQYF
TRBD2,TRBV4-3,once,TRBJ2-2,TGCGCCAGCAGCCAGCAGCGGGAGCCCGGGGAGCTGTTTTTT,CASSQQREPGELFF
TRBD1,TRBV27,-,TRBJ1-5,TGTACCTCACAGGGGGCGGGCAATCAGCCCCAGCATTTT,CTSQGAGNQPQHF
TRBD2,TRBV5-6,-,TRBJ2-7,TGTGCCAGCACCCGGCCCCCTAGCGGGGAATACGAGCAGTACTTC,CASTRPPSGEYEQYF
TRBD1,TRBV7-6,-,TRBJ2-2,TGTGCCAGCAGCTTTACCCAGACAGGGGTGAACACCGGGGAGCTGTTTTTT,CASSFTQTGVNTGELFF
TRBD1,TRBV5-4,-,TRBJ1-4,TGTGCCAGCAGCCGGGACCGGGACAGGGCTAATGAAAAACTGTTTTTT,CASSRDRDRANEKLFF
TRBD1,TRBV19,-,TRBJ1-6,TGTGCCAGTAGCCCGACAGGGGATAATTCACCCCTCCACTTT,CASSPTGDNSPLHF
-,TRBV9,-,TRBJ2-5,TGTGCCAGCAGCGTAGAGACAGGCCAAGAGACCCAGTACTTC,CASSVETGQETQYF
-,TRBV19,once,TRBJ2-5,TGTGCCAGTAGCCGTGGAGAGACCCAGTACTTC,CASSRGETQYF
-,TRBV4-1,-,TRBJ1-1,TGCGCCAGCAGCCAAGATACCCAGTACACTGAAGCTTTCTTT,CASSQDTQYTEAFF
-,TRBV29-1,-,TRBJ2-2,TGCAGCGTTGAACCACAGAACACCGGGGAGCTGTTTTTT,CSVEPQNTGELFF
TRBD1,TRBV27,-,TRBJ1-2,TGTGCCAGCAGTTTAACGGCGGGACAGATTAACTATGGCTACACCTTC,CASSLTAGQINYGYTF
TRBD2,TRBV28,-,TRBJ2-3,TGTGCCTGCGAGCGGGGGGGAGCTTCGGATACGCAGTATTTT,CACERGGASDTQYF
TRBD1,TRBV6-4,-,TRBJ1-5,TGTGCCAGCAGTGACTCACAAAGGGACAGGGATCAGCCCCAGCATTTT,CASSDSQRDRDQPQHF